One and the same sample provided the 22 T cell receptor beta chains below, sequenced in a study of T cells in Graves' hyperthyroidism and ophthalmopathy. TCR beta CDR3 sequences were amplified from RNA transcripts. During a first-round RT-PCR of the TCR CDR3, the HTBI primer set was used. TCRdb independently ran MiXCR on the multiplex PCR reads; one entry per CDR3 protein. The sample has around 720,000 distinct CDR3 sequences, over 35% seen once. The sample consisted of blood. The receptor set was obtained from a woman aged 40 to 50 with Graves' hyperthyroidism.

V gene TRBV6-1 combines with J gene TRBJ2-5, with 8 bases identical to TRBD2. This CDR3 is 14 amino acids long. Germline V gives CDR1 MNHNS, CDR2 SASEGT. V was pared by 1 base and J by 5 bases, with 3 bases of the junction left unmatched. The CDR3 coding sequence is TGTGCCAGCAGTGAAGGCGGGGGGCAGGAGACCCAGTACTTC. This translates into CASSEGGGQETQYF.

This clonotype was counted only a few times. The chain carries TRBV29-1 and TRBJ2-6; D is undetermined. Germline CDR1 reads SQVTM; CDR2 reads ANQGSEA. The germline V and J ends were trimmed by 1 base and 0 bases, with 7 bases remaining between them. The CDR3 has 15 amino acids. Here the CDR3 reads CSVEVRSSGANVLTF. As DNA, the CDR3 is TGCAGCGTTGAAGTGAGGAGCTCTGGGGCCAACGTCCTGACTTTC.

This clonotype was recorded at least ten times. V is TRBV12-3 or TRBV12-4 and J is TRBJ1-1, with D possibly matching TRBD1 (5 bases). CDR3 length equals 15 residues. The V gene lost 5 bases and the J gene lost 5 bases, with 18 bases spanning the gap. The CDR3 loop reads CASSAGPLSGTEAFF. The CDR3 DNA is TGTGCCAGCAGTGCGGGACCCCTTAGCGGGACTGAAGCTTTCTTT.

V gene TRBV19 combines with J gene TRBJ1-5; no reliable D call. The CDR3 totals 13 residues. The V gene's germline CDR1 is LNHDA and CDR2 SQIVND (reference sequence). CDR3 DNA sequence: TGTGCTACCGCCGGAACGGACAATCAGCCCCAGCATTTT. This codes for CATAGTDNQPQHF. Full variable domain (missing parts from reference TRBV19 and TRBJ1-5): DGGITQSPKYLFRKEGQNVTLSCEQNLNHDAMYWYRQDPGQGLRLIYYSQIVNDFQKGDIAEGYSVSREKKESFPLTVTSAQKNPTAFYLCATAGTDNQPQHFGDGTRLSIL.

The CDR3 bases are TGCGCCAGCAGCCAAGAGCGACAGTTCCTGTACGAGCAGTACTTC. The encoded protein is CASSQERQFLYEQYF. The chain links TRBV4-3 to TRBJ2-7; maybe TRBD1 (5 bases). The CDR3 has 15 residues. The germline gives CDR1 LGHNA, CDR2 YSLEER. Trimming cost V 0 bases and J 4 bases, with 13 bases left between them.

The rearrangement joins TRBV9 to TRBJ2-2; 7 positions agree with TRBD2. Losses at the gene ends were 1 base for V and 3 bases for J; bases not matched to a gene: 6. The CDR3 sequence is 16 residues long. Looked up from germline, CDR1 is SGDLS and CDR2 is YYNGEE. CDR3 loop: CASSVSREAHTGELFF. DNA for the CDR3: TGTGCCAGCAGCGTATCCCGGGAGGCACACACCGGGGAGCTGTTTTTT. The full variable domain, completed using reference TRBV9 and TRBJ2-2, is DSGVTQTPKHLITATGQRVTLRCSPRSGDLSVYWYQQSLDQGLQFLIQYYNGEERAKGNILERFSAQQFPDLHSELNLSSLELGDSALYFCASSVSREAHTGELFFGEGSRLTVL.

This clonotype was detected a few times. CDR3 DNA sequence: TGTGCCAGCAGTCCCCCCGCGGGGGGGGACTACGAGCAGTACTTC. Its protein is CASSPPAGGDYEQYF. The J gene is TRBJ2-7, the V gene TRBV27, with TRBD2 matching over 9 bases. Germline CDR1 is MNHEY and CDR2 is SMNVEV (reference sequence). V lost 5 bases to trimming and J lost 3 bases; unmatched junction nucleotides: 8. The CDR3 consists of 15 residues.

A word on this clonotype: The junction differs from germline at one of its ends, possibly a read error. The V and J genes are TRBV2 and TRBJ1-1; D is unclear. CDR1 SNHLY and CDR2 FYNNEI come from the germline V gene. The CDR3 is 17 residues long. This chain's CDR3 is CATSLGSHWLGETEAFF. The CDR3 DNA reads TGTGCCACCAGTCTAGGGTCGCACTGGCTCGGGGAAACTGAAGCTTTCTTT.

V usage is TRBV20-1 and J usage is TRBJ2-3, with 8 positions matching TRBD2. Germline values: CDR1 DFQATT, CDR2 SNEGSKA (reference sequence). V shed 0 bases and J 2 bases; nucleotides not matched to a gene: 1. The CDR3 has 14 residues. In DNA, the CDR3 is TGCAGTGCTAGAGATAGCGGGGACACAGATACGCAGTATTTT. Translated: CSARDSGDTDTQYF.

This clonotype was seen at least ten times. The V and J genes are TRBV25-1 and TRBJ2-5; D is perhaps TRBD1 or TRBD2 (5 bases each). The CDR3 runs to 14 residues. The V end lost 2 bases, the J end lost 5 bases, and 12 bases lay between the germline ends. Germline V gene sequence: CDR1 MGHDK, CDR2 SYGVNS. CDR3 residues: CASSERRGRETQYF. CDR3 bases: TGTGCCAGCAGTGAACGTCGGGGACGGGAGACCCAGTACTTC.

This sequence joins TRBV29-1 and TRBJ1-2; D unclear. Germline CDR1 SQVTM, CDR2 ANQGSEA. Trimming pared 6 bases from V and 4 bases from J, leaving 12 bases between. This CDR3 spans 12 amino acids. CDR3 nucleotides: TGCAGCGTAACGACATCCCTCTATGGCTACACCTTC. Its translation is CSVTTSLYGYTF.

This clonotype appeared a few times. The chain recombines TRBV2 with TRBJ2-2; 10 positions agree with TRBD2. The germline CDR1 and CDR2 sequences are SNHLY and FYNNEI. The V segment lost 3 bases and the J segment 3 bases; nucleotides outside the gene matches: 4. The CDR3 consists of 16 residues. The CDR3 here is CASSDLAGAYTGELFF. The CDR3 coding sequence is TGTGCCAGCAGTGACCTAGCGGGGGCCTACACCGGGGAGCTGTTTTTT.

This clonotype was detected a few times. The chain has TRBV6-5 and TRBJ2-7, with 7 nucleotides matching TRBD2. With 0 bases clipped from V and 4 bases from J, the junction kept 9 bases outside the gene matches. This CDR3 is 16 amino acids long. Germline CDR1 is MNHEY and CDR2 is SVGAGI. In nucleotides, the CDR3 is TGTGCCAGCAGTTACTCATCCGGACTAGAGGCTTACGAGCAGTACTTC. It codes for CASSYSSGLEAYEQYF.

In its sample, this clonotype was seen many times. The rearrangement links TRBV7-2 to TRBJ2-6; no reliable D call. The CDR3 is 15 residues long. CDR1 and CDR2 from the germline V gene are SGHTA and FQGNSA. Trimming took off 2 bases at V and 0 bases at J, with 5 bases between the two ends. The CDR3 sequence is CASSLWASGANVLTF. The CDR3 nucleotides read TGTGCCAGCAGCTTATGGGCCTCTGGGGCCAACGTCCTGACTTTC.

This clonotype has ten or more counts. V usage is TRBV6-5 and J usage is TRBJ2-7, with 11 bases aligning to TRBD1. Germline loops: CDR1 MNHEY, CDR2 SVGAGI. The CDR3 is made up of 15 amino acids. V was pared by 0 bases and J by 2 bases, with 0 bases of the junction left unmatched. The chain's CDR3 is CASSYSGQGAYEQYF. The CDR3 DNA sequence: TGTGCCAGCAGTTACTCGGGACAGGGGGCCTACGAGCAGTACTTC.

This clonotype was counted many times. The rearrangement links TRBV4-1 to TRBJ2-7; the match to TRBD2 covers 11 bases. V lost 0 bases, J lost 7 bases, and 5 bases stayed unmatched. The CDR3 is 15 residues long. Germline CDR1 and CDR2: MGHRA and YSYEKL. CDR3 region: CASSQELAGVREQYF. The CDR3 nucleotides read TGCGCCAGCAGCCAAGAACTAGCGGGAGTGAGGGAGCAGTACTTC.

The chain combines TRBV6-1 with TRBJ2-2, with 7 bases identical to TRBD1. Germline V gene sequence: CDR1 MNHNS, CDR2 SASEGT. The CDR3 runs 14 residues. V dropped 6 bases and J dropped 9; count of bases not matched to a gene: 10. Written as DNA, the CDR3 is TGTGCCAGCAGGGGACAGACAGGGCATCGGGAGCTGTTTTTT. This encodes CASRGQTGHRELFF.

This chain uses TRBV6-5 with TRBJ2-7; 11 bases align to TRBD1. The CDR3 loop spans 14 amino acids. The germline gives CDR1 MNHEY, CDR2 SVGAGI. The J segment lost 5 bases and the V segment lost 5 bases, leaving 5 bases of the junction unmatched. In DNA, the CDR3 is TGTGCCAGCAGTCACGGACAGGGGGCCGACGAGCAGTACTTC. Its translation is CASSHGQGADEQYF.

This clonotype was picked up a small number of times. CDR3 nucleotide sequence: TGTGCCAGCAGCCCCGGGACAGGGGTCCACGAGCAGTACTTC. Translating gives CASSPGTGVHEQYF. The rearrangement uses TRBV14 and TRBJ2-7; 10 nucleotides align to TRBD1. CDR1 and CDR2 from the germline V gene are SGHDN and FVKESK. Trimming cost V 4 bases and J 5 bases; bases outside gene matches: 5. This CDR3 has 14 residues.

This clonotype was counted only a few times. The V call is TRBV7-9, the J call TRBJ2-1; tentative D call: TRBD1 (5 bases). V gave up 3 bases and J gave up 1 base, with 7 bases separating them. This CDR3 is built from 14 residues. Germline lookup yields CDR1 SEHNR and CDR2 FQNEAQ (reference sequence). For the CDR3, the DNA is TGTGCCAGCAGCTTCCAGGGATCCTACAATGAGCAGTTCTTC. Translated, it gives CASSFQGSYNEQFF.

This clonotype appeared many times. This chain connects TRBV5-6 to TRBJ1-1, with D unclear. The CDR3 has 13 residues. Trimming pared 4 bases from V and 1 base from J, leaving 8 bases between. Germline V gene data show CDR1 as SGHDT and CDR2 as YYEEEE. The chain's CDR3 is CASSGGGNTEAFF. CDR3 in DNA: TGTGCCAGCAGCGGAGGAGGGAACACTGAAGCTTTCTTT.

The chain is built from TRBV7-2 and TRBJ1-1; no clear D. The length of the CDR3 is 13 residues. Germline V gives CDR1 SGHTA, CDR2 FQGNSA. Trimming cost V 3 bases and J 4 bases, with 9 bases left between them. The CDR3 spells CASSLGVTTEAFF. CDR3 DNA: TGTGCCAGCAGCTTGGGAGTGACCACTGAAGCTTTCTTT. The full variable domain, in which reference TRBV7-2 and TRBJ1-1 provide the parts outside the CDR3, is GAGVSQSPSNKVTEKGKDVELRCDPISGHTALYWYRQSLGQGLEFLIYFQGNSAPDKSGLPSDRFSAERTGGSVSTLTIQRTQQEDSAVYLCASSLGVTTEAFFGQGTRLTVV.